The 9 T cell receptor beta chains below all came from one sample that was sequenced in a study of shared clonotypes between healthy human individuals. Assay used: immunoSEQ multiplex PCR; TCRdb lists only in-frame clones, some missing. This sample has about half a million clones; approximately 84% occur once, and the top ten carry more than 9.5%. Material for sequencing was PBMCs. These receptor sequences come from a woman aged 40-49 years in good health. Some clones in this sample may be carry-over from other donors' samples.

The count of this clone is one. A read error likely explains this, since a far larger clone differs by one base. This chain uses TRBV11-1 with TRBJ2-5; no reliable D call. Trimming shortened V by 1 base and J by 3 bases, and 15 bases separated the two germline ends. The CDR3 is 16 amino acids. CDR1 SGHAT and CDR2 FQDESV come from the germline V gene (reference sequence). CDR3 protein: CASSLGRPALKETQYF. The CDR3 bases are TGTGCCAGCAGCTTAGGGAGACCAGCTTTGAAAGAGACCCAGTACTTC.

The chain joins TRBV5-1 to TRBJ1-1; D uncertain. The germline gives CDR1 SGHRS, CDR2 YFSETQ. V was pared by 2 bases and J by 0 bases, with 5 bases between. The CDR3 has 13 residues. CDR3 region: CASSFGMNTEAFF. In DNA form, the CDR3 reads TGCGCCAGCAGCTTTGGGATGAACACTGAAGCTTTCTTT.

In regard to this clone: A far larger clone is only one base removed, so a read error is likely. Other DNA sequences from this sample encode an identical CDR3 as well. The chain combines TRBV29-1 with TRBJ2-7; no firm D call. CDR1 SQVTM and CDR2 ANQGSEA come from the germline V gene. There are 11 residues in the CDR3. The CDR3 region is CSVDSGYEQYF. CDR3 sequence (DNA): TGCAGCGTTGATTCGGGTTACGAGCAGTACTTT.

The V gene is TRBV5-8, the J gene TRBJ2-7; 9 bases map to TRBD1. Germline CDR1 and CDR2: SGHTS and YDEGEE. CDR3 length equals 14 residues. The ends lost 4 bases at V and 5 bases at J; junction bases unmatched: 7. The CDR3 DNA is TGTGCCAGCAGCCGTCTGGGGACAGGGCACGAGCAGTACTTC. It encodes CASSRLGTGHEQYF.

Comments on this clone: This likely reflects a read error, since a far larger clone is one base away. Other DNA sequences in the same sample also yield this CDR3. This sequence joins TRBV28 and TRBJ1-2; D not certain. Germline assignment: CDR1 MDHEN and CDR2 SYDVKM. The CDR3 spans 12 residues. The CDR3 DNA reads as TGTGCTAGCAGTCCCGCCCTCTATGGCTACACCTTC. Translating it yields CASSPALYGYTF.

This rearrangement joins TRBV7-8 to TRBJ2-7; 9 bases map to TRBD1. The V gene's germline CDR1 is SGHVS and CDR2 FQNEAQ. With 0 bases clipped from V and 3 bases from J, the junction kept 18 bases outside the gene matches. There are 20 residues in the CDR3. Here the CDR3 reads CASSLARGQGTHRSFYEQYF. DNA for the CDR3: TGTGCCAGCAGCTTAGCCCGGGGACAGGGAACCCATCGGAGCTTCTACGAGCAGTACTTC.

The genes are TRBV5-1 and TRBJ1-1, with D possibly matching TRBD1 (5 bases). V lost 4 bases, J lost 1 base, and 11 bases lay in between. The germline CDR1 and CDR2 sequences are SGHRS and YFSETQ. The CDR3 extends over 14 amino acids. The CDR3 protein is CASSLGTTNTEAFF. The CDR3 DNA sequence: TGCGCCAGCAGCCTCGGGACGACGAACACTGAAGCTTTCTTT.

This clone was counted once. The chain uses TRBV6-1 and TRBJ1-5, with D hard to call. CDR3 size: 14 residues. V shed 1 base and J shed 7 bases, with 11 bases lying between them. CDR1 and CDR2 from the germline V gene are MNHNS and SASEGT. The CDR3 DNA reads as TGTGCCAGCAGTGAAGGGAATTTTGGGCAGCCCCAGCATTTT. This sequence encodes CASSEGNFGQPQHF.

CDR3 residues: CASSLRTGGVYGYTF. The DNA of the CDR3 is TGCGCCAGCAGCTTGAGGACAGGGGGAGTCTATGGCTACACCTTC. The rearrangement links TRBV5-1 to TRBJ1-2; 10 bases match TRBD1. There are 15 residues in the CDR3. Germline V gene sequence: CDR1 SGHRS, CDR2 YFSETQ. Unmatched junction bases numbered 4, after V lost 1 base and J lost 4 bases.